What follows describes a single T cell receptor beta chain. The data derive from a study of blood T cell repertoires in COVID-19. Profiled with immunoSEQ multiplex PCR; TCRdb holds only in-frame clones, not every one. Of approximately 210,000 clones in the sample, 82% are singletons; the top ten hold approximately 12%. CDR1 and CDR2 from the germline V gene are SQVTM and ANQGSEA. The ends lost 6 bases at V and 0 bases at J; junction bases unmatched: 10. The CDR3 covers 15 residues. J is TRBJ2-7 and V is TRBV29-1; TRBD2 aligns across 8 bases. Sequences were obtained from peripheral blood. The receptor was isolated from a woman aged 40 to 50 with acute or convalescent COVID-19. CDR3 protein: CSVETPSGGSYEQYF. CDR3 coding DNA: TGCAGCGTCGAAACCCCCAGCGGGGGCTCCTACGAGCAGTACTTC.